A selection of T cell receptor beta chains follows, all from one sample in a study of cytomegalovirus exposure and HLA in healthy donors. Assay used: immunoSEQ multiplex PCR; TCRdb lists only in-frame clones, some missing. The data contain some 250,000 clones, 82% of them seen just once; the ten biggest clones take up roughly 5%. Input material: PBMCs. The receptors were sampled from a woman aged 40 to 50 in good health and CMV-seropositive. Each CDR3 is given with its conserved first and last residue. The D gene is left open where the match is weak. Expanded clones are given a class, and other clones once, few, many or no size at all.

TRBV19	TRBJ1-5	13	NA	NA	TGTGCCAGTAGTCCCGACAGAAATCAGCCCCAGCATTTT	CASSPDRNQPQHF
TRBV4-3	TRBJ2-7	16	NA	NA	TGCGCCAGCAGCCAAGAGGGACCGGGGGTAGCTTACGAGCAGTACTTC	CASSQEGPGVAYEQYF
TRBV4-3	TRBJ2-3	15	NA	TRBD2	TGCGCCAGCAGCCAAGATCGGGGGGTCGCAGATACGCAGTATTTT	CASSQDRGVADTQYF
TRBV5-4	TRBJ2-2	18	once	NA	TGTGCCAGCAGCTCGACTTTCGACAGCAAGGGGGAGACCGGGGAGCTGTTTTTT	CASSSTFDSKGETGELFF
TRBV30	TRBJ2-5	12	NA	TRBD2	TGTGCCTGGAATGCGGGGGTAGAGACCCAGTACTTC	CAWNAGVETQYF
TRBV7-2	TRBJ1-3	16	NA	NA	TGTGCCAGCAGCTTAGGGGGTTCGGGGGCTGGAAACACCATATATTTT	CASSLGGSGAGNTIYF
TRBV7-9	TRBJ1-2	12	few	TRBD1	TGTGCCAGCAGCACCGGGACAGTTGGCTACACCTTC	CASSTGTVGYTF
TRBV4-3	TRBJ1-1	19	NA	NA	TGCGCCAGCAGCCCAGCCGTGAAGGGGGGGGCGGCGAAAAGGACTGAAGCTTTCTTT	CASSPAVKGGAAKRTEAFF
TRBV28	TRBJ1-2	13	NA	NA	TGTGCCGTAGGGGCCGTAGCTAACTATGGCTACACCTTC	CAVGAVANYGYTF
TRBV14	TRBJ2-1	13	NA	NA	TGTGCCAGCAGCCGGCTACAGTACAATGAGCAGTTCTTC	CASSRLQYNEQFF
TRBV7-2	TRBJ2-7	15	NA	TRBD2	TGTGCCAGCAGCTTAGCGGGGGGACTAGCGGGCGAGCAGTACTTC	CASSLAGGLAGEQYF
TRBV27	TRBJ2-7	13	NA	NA	TGTGCCAGCAGTTTATATACGAACCGGGAGCAGTACTTC	CASSLYTNREQYF
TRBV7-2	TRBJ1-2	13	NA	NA	TGTGCCAGCACCCCGGACACTAACTATGGCTACACCTTC	CASTPDTNYGYTF
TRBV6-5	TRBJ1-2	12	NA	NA	TGTGCCAGCAGTTACTCAGGTGGGCCCCCTACCTTC	CASSYSGGPPTF
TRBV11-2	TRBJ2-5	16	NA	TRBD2	TGTGCCAGCAGCTTCCGGACTAGCGGATTACAAGAGACCCAGTACTTC	CASSFRTSGLQETQYF
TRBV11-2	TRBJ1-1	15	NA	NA	TGTGCCAGCAGCTTGGGAGGGGGGAGGGGTGATGAAGCTTTCTTT	CASSLGGGRGDEAFF
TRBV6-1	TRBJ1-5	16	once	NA	TGTGCCAGCAGTGCCCGGACAGCTATTAGCAATCAGCCCCAGCATTTT	CASSARTAISNQPQHF
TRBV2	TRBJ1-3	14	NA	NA	TGTGCCAGCTCCCAGGGGTTCCCTGGAAACACCATATATTTT	CASSQGFPGNTIYF
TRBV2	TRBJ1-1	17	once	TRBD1	TGTGCCAGCAGTCTCGAGCGACAGGGGGCGCGGGTCGCTGAAGCTTTCTTT	CASSLERQGARVAEAFF
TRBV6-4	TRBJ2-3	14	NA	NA	TGTGCCAGCAGGCAGGGCCCCAGCACAGATACGCAGTATTTT	CASRQGPSTDTQYF
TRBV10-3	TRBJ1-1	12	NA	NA	TGTGCCACCCGAAACATGAACACTGAAGCTTTCTTT	CATRNMNTEAFF
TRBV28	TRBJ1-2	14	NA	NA	TGTGCCAGCACCCCCCCGGGACTTATCTATGGCTACACCTTC	CASTPPGLIYGYTF
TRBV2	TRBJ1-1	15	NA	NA	TGTGCCAGCAGTTTTATTACGGGGGGGAACACTGAAGCTTTCTTT	CASSFITGGNTEAFF
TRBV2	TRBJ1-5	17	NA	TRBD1	TGTGCCAGCAGTGGGGGACAGTTAATCCATAGCAATCAGCCCCAGCATTTT	CASSGGQLIHSNQPQHF
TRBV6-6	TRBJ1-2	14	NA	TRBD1	TGTGCCAGCAGTACGGGACAGGGAGGCTATGGCTACACCTTC	CASSTGQGGYGYTF
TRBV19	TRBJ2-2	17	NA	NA	TGTGCCAGTCGGTCCATCGAAACAGGCAAAAACACCGGGGAGCTGTTTTTT	CASRSIETGKNTGELFF
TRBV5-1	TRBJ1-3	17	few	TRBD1	TGCGCCAGCAGCTTGATGGGGACAGGGGGCCTCAGAAACACCATATATTTT	CASSLMGTGGLRNTIYF
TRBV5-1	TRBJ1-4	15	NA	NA	TGCGCCAGCAGCTCCTCAGGCCCCGCTAATGAAAAACTGTTTTTT	CASSSSGPANEKLFF
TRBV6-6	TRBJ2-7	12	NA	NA	TGTGCCAGCAGCCGCGAGGGCTACGAGCAGTACTTC	CASSREGYEQYF
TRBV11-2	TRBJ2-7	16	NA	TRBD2	TGTGCCAGCAGCTTAGTGGGACTAGCGGGAGGCTTCGAGCAGTACTTC	CASSLVGLAGGFEQYF
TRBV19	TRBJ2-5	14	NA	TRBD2	TGTGCCAGTAGTATAGGATCTAGCGGAGAGACCCAGTACTTC	CASSIGSSGETQYF
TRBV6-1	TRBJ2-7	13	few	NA	TGTGCCAGCAGCCGACAGGTTTCCTACGAGCAGTACTTC	CASSRQVSYEQYF
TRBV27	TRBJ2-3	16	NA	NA	TGTGCCAGCAGTTTATACGGGACACAGAGCACAGATACGCAGTATTTT	CASSLYGTQSTDTQYF
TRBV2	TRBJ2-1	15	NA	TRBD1	TGTGCCAGCAGTCTAAGACAGGGGTTCTACAATGAGCAGTTCTTC	CASSLRQGFYNEQFF
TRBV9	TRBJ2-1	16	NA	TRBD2	TGTGCCAGCAGCGTATCTTCGGGAGGCGTCAACAATGAGCAGTTCTTC	CASSVSSGGVNNEQFF
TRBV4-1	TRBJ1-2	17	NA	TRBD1	TGCGCCAGCAGCCAATTCCTGTTCGGACAGGAGAACTATGGCTACACCTTC	CASSQFLFGQENYGYTF
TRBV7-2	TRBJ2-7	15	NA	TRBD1	TGTGCCAGCAGCCCCCCGGGACAGGGTGGCTACGAGCAGTACTTC	CASSPPGQGGYEQYF
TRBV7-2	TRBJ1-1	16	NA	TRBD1	TGTGCCAGCAGCCCAGGGACAGGGGGCGTTCTCACTGAAGCTTTCTTT	CASSPGTGGVLTEAFF
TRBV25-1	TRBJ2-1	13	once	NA	TGTGCCAGCAGTGGCCAGGGCTTGAATGAGCAGTTCTTC	CASSGQGLNEQFF
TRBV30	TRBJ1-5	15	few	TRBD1	TGTGCCTGGAGTGTGGGACAGGGGGCAAGTCAGCCCCAGCATTTT	CAWSVGQGASQPQHF
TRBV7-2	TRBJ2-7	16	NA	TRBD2	TGTGCCAGCAGCTTAGAGGGGGCCAGCGGGGGGTCCGAGCAGTACTTC	CASSLEGASGGSEQYF
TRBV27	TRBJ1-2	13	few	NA	TGTGCCAGCAGTCGGACTACCGGTAGTGGCTACACCTTC	CASSRTTGSGYTF
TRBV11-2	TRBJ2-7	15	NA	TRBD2	TGTGCCAGCAGCAATAGACTAGCGGGAGGGTACGAGCAGTACTTC	CASSNRLAGGYEQYF
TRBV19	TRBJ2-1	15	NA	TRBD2	TGTGCCAGTAGTGGACTAGCGGGAGTGAACAATGAGCAGTTCTTC	CASSGLAGVNNEQFF
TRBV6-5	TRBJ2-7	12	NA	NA	TGTGCCAGCAAGGACAGATCCTACGAGCAGTACTTC	CASKDRSYEQYF
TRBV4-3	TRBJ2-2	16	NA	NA	TGCGCCAGCAGCCACCGGAGTTTTACGAACACCGGGGAGCTGTTTTTT	CASSHRSFTNTGELFF
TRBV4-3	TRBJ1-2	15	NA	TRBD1	TGCGCCAGCAGCCAAGATAGGTGGGACAGCTATGGCTACACCTTC	CASSQDRWDSYGYTF